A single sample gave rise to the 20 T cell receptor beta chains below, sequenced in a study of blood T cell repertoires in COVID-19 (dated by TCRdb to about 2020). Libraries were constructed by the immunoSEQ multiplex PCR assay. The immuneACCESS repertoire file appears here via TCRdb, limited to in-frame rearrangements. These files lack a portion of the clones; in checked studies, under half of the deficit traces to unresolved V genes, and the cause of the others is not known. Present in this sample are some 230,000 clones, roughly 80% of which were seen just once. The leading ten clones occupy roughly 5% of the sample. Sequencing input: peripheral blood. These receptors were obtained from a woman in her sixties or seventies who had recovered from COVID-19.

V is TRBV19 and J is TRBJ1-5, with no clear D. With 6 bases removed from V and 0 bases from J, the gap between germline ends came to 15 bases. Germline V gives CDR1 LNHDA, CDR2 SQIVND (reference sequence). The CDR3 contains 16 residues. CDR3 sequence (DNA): TGTGCCAGTAGCAGCGGGTATGGGGATAGCAATCAGCCCCAGCATTTT. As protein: CASSSGYGDSNQPQHF.

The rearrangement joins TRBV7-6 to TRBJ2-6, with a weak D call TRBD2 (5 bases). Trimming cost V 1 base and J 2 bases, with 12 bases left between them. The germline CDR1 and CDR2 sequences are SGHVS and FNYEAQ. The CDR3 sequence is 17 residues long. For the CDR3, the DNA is TGTGCCAGCAGCTTAGGCCTGGGAGTTGCTGGGGCCAACGTCCTGACTTTC. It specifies CASSLGLGVAGANVLTF.

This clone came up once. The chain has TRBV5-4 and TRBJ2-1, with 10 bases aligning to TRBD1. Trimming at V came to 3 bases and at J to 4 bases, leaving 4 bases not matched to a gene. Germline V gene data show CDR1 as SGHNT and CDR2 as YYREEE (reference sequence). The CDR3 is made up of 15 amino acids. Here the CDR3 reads CASSSGTGDYNEQFF. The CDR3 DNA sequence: TGTGCCAGCAGCTCCGGGACAGGGGATTACAATGAGCAGTTCTTC. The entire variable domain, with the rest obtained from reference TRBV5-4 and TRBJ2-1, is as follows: ETGVTQSPTHLIKTRGQQVTLRCSSQSGHNTVSWYQQALGQGPQFIFQYYREEENGRGNFPPRFSGLQFPNYSSELNVNALELDDSALYLCASSSGTGDYNEQFFGPGTRLTVL.

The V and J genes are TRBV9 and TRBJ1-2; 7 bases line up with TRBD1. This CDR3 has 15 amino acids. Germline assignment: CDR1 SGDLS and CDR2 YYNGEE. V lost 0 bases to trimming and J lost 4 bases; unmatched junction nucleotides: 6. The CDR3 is CASSVDATGTYGYTF. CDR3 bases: TGTGCCAGCAGCGTAGACGCGACAGGGACCTATGGCTACACCTTC.

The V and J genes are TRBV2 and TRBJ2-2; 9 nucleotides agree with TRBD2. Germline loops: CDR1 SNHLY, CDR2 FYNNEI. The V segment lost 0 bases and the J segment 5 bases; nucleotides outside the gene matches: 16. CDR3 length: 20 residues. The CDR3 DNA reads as TGTGCCAGCAGTGAAGCTTTATACACTTATAGCGGGGGATTTACCGGGGAGCTGTTTTTT. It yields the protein CASSEALYTYSGGFTGELFF.

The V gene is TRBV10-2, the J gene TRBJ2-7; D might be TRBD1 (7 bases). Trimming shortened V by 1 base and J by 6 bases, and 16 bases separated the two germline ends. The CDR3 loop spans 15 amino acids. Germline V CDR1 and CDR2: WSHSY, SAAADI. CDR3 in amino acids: CASSELLQGRGEQYF. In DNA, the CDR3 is TGCGCCAGCAGTGAGTTGTTACAGGGGCGGGGCGAGCAGTACTTC.

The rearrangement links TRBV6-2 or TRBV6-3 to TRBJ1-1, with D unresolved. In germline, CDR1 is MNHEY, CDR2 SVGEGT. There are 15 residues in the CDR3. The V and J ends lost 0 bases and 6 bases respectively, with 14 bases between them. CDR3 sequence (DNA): TGTGCCAGCAGTTACTCGATCGGGGTTTCTTCTGAAGCTTTCTTT. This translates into CASSYSIGVSSEAFF.

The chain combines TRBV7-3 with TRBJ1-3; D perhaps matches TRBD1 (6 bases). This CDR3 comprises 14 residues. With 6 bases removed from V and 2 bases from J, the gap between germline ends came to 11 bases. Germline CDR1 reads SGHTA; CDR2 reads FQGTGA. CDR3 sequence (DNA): TGTGCCAGCAGTGGGGGCAGGGCTGGAAACACCATATATTTT. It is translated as CASSGGRAGNTIYF.

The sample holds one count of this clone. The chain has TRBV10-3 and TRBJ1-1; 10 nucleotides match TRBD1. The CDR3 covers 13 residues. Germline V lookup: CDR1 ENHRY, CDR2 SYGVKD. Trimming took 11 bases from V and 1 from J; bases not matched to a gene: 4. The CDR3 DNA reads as TGTGCCGTGGGGACAGGGGAGAACACTGAAGCTTTCTTT. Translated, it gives CAVGTGENTEAFF.

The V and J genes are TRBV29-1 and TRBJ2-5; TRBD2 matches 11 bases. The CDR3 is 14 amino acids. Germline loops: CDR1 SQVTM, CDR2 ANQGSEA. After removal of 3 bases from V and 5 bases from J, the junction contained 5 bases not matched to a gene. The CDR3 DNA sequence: TGCAGCGTTGATAGCGGGGGGGCTGGGGAGACCCAGTACTTC. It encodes CSVDSGGAGETQYF.

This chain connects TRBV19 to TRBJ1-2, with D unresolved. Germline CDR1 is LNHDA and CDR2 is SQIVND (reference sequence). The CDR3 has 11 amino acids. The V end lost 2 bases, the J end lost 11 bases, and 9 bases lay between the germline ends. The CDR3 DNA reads TGTGCCAGTAGTATAAGCGGGTCATACACCTTC. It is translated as CASSISGSYTF.

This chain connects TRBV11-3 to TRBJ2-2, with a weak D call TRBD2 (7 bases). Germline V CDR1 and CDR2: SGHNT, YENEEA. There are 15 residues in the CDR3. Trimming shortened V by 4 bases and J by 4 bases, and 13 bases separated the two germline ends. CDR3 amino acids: CASSWGGGITGELFF. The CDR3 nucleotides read TGTGCCAGCAGCTGGGGGGGCGGTATCACCGGGGAGCTGTTTTTT.

The CDR3 DNA reads TGTGCCAGCAGTCAGGGGATCGGCTACACCTTC. The encoded protein is CASSQGIGYTF. The chain couples TRBV6-5 to TRBJ1-2; D is perhaps TRBD1 (6 bases). There are 11 residues in the CDR3. The V end lost 5 bases, the J end lost 8 bases, and 9 bases lay between the germline ends. The germline CDR1 and CDR2 sequences are MNHEY and SVGAGI.

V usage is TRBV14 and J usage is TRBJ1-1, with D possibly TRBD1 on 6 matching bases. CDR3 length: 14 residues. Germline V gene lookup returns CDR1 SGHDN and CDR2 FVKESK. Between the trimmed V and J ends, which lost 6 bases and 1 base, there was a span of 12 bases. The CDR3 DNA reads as TGTGCCAGCAGGCCTCGAGGGGGGAACACTGAAGCTTTCTTT. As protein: CASRPRGGNTEAFF.

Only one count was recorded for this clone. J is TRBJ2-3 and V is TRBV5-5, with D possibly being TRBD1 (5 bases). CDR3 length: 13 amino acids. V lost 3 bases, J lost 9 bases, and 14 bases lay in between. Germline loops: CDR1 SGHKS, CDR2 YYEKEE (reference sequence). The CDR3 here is CASSSDSLGTQYF. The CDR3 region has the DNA TGTGCCAGCAGCTCCGACAGTCTAGGCACGCAGTATTTT.

CDR3 in amino acids: CASSHPGGEPYGYTF. The CDR3 DNA follows: TGTGCCAGCAGCCACCCTGGCGGGGAACCCTATGGCTACACCTTC. This sequence joins TRBV4-2 and TRBJ1-2; unclear D gene. The CDR3 covers 15 residues. The germline CDR1 and CDR2 sequences are LGHNA and YNFKEQ. The V end lost 3 bases, the J end lost 4 bases, and 15 bases lay between the germline ends.

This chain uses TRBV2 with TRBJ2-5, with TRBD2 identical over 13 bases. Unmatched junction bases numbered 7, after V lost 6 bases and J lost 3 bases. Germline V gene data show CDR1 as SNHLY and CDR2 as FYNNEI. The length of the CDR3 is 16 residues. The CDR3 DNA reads TGTGCCAGCAGGGGGACTAGCGGGGCGATCGAAGAGACCCAGTACTTC. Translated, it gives CASRGTSGAIEETQYF.

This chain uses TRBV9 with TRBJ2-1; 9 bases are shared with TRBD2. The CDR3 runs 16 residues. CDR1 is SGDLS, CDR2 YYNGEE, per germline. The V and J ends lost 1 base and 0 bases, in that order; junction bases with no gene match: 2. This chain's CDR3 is CASSVSGGSSYNEQFF. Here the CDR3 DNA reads TGTGCCAGCAGCGTAAGCGGGGGGAGCTCCTACAATGAGCAGTTCTTC.

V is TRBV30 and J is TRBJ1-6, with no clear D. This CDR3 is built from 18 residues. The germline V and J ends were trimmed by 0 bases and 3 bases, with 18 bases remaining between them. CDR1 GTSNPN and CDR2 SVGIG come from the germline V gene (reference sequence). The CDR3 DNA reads TGTGCCTGGAGTGTATCAACTCGGAGTTTGGACTATAATTCACCCCTCCACTTT. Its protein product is CAWSVSTRSLDYNSPLHF.

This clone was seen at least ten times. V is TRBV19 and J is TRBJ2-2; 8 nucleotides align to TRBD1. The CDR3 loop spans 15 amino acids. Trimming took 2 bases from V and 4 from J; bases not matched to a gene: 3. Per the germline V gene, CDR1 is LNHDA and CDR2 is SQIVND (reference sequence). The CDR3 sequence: CASSISGTGTGELFF. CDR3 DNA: TGTGCCAGTAGTATATCCGGGACAGGCACCGGGGAGCTGTTTTTT. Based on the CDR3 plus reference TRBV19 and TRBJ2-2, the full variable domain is DGGITQSPKYLFRKEGQNVTLSCEQNLNHDAMYWYRQDPGQGLRLIYYSQIVNDFQKGDIAEGYSVSREKKESFPLTVTSAQKNPTAFYLCASSISGTGTGELFFGEGSRLTVL.